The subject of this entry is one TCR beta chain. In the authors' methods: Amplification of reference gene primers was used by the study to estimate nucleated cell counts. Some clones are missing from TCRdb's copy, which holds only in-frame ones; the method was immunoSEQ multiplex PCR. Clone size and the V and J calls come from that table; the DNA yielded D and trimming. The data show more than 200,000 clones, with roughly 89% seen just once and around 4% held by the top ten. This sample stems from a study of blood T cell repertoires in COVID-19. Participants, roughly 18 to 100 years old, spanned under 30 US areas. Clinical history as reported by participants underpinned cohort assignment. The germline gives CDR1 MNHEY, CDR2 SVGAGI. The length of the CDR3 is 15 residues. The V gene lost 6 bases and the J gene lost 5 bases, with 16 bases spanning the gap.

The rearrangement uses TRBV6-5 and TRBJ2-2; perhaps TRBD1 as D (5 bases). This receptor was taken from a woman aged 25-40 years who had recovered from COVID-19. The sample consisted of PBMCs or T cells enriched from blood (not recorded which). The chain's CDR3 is CASSLTGFSTGELFF. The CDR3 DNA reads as TGTGCCAGCAGCCTTACAGGTTTTAGTACCGGGGAGCTGTTTTTT.